This T cell receptor beta chain was captured by sequencing in a study of Tregs in tolerant kidney transplant recipients. Study results and limitations: This study did not directly address biological reproducibility.

Method: immunoSEQ multiplex PCR; TCRdb's copy keeps in-frame clones and lacks some. The sample includes about 19,000 clones, just over 65% of them seen just once. As for this clone: Its antigen is unidentified.

CDR1 is SGDLS, CDR2 YYNGEE, per germline. This CDR3 has 13 amino acids. With 0 bases removed from V and 12 bases from J, the gap between germline ends came to 15 bases. The chain combines TRBV9 with TRBJ1-2; weak D call: TRBD1 (5 bases). The sample consisted of Tregs from blood cultured with allogeneic cells. The receptor comes from a human donor in good health. The CDR3 sequence is CASSVGPVREHTF. For the CDR3, the DNA is TGTGCCAGCAGCGTAGGTCCGGTCAGGGAACACACCTTC.